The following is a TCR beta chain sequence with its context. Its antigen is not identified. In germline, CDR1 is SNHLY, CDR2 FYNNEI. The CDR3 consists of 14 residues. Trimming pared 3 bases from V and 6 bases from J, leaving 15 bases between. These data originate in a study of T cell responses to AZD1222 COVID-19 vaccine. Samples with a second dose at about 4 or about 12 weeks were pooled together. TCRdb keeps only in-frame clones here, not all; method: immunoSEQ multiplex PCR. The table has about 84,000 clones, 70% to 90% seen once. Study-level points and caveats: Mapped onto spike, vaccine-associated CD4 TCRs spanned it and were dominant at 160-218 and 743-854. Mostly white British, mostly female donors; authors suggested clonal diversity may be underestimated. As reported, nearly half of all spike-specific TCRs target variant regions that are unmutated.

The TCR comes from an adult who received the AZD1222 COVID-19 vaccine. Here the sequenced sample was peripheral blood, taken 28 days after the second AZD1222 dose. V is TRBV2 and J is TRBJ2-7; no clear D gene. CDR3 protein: CASSEIGDRAEQYF. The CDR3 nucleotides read TGTGCCAGCAGTGAGATTGGGGATCGGGCCGAGCAGTACTTC.